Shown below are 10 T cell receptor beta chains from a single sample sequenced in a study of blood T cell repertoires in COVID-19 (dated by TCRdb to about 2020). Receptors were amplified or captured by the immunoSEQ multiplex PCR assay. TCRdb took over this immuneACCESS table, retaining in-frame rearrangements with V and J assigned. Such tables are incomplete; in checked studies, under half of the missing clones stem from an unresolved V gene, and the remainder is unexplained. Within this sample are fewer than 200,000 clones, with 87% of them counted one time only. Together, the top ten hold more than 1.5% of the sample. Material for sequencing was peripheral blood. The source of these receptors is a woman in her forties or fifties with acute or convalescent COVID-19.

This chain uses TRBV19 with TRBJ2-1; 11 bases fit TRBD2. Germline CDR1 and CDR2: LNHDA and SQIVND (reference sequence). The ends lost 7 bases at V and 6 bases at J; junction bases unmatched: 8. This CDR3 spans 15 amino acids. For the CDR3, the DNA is TGTGCCAGTACCTATACTAGCGGGGGTCTCAATGAGCAGTTCTTC. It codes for CASTYTSGGLNEQFF.

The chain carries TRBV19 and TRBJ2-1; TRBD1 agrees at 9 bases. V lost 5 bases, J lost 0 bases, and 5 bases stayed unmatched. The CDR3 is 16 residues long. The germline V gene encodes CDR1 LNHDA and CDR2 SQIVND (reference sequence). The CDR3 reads CASSLGQGRSYNEQFF. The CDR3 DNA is TGTGCCAGTAGTCTCGGACAGGGGCGCTCCTACAATGAGCAGTTCTTC.

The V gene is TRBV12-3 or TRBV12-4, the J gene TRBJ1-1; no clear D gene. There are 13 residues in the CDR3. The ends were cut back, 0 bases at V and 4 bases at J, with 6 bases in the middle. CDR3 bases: TGTGCCAGCAGTTTAGCGCGCGGCACTGAAGCTTTCTTT. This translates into CASSLARGTEAFF.

CDR3 sequence reads: CATSRRDYTEAFF. CDR3 nucleotides: TGTGCCACCAGTCGGAGGGATTACACTGAAGCTTTCTTT. V gene TRBV15 combines with J gene TRBJ1-1, with D unresolved. The CDR3 extends over 13 amino acids. V shed 6 bases and J shed 3 bases, with 11 bases lying between them. CDR1 and CDR2 from the germline V gene are LNHNV and YYDKDF (reference sequence).

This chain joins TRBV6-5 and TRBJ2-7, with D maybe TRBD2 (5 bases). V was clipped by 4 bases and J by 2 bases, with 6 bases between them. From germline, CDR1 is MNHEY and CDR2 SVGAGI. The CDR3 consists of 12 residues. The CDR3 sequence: CASSSGTYEQYF. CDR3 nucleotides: TGTGCCAGCAGTTCCGGGACCTACGAGCAGTACTTC.

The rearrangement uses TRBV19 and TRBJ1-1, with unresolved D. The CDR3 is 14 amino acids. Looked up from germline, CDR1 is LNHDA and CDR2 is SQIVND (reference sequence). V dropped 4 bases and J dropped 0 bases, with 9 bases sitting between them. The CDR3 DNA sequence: TGTGCCAGTAGTACTCTAATCGTGAACACTGAAGCTTTCTTT. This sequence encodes CASSTLIVNTEAFF.

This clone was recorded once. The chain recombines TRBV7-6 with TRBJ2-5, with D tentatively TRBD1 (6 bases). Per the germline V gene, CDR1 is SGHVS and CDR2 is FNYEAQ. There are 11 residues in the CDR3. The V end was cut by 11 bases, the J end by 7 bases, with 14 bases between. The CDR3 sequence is CAAQTGGTQYF. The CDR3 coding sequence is TGTGCCGCCCAGACAGGCGGGACCCAGTACTTC.

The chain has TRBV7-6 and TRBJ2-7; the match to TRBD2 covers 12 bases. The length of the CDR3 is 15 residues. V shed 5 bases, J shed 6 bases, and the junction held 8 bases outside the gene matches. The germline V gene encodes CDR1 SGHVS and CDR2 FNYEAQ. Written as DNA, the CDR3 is TGTGCCAGCAGCCCGACTAGCGGGAGTTTTGCCGAGCAGTACTTC. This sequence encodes CASSPTSGSFAEQYF.

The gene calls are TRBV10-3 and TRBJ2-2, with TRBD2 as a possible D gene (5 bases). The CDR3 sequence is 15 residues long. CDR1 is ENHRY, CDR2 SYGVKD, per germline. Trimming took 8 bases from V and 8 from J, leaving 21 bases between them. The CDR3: CAILGEPPREGELFF. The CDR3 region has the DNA TGTGCCATCCTCGGGGAGCCCCCCCGCGAAGGGGAGCTGTTTTTT.

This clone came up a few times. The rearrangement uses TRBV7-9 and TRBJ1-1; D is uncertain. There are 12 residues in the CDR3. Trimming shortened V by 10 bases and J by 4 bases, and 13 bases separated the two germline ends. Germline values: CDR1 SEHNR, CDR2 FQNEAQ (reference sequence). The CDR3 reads CATAGSVTEAFF. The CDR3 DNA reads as TGTGCCACGGCGGGGTCGGTCACTGAAGCTTTCTTT.